These T cell receptor beta chains were read from a single sample in a study of Graves' ophthalmopathy and Graves' hyperthyroidism. Using its own MiXCR run on the multiplex PCR reads, TCRdb lists one record per CDR3 protein. In the table there are about 210,000 distinct CDR3 sequences, 25% to 30% of which are singletons. Sequenced input: peripheral blood. The receptors come from a man aged 50 to 59 with Graves' ophthalmopathy. Each CDR3 is given with its conserved first and last residue. The order of the fields is V gene, J gene, D gene, clone size, CDR3 protein, CDR3 DNA. D genes are given only for firm matches. Clone size appears in some rows only: once, few, many, or a class for an expanded clone.

>TRBV12-3/TRBV12-4|TRBJ1-5|NA|NA
CASSLASGINQPQHF
TGTGCCAGCAGTTTAGCATCAGGGATCAATCAGCCCCAGCATTTT
>TRBV19|TRBJ1-5|NA|many
CASSIGEPSNQPQHF
TGTGCCAGTAGTATAGGGGAGCCTAGCAATCAGCCCCAGCATTTT
>TRBV5-1|TRBJ2-2|NA|many
CASSKAEGAANTGELFF
TGCGCCAGCAGCAAGGCGGAGGGGGCGGCGAACACCGGGGAGCTGTTTTTT
>TRBV27|TRBJ2-5|NA|many
CASSGRDVETQYF
TGTGCCAGCAGTGGCAGGGATGTGGAGACCCAGTACTTC
>TRBV6-2/TRBV6-3|TRBJ2-7|NA|many
CASRVKTSSYEQYF
TGTGCCAGCCGGGTTAAGACAAGCTCCTACGAGCAGTACTTC
>TRBV6-2/TRBV6-3|TRBJ2-6|NA|many
CASSYSEDGANVLTF
TGTGCCAGCAGTTACTCGGAGGATGGGGCCAACGTCCTGACTTTC
>TRBV10-1|TRBJ2-2|NA|many
CASSEYPRAGTGELFF
TGCGCCAGCAGTGAGTACCCTAGAGCGGGCACCGGGGAGCTGTTTTTT
>TRBV7-6|TRBJ1-1|TRBD1|many
CASSLGTGTTEAFF
TGTGCCAGCAGCTTAGGGACAGGGACCACTGAAGCTTTCTTT
>TRBV10-3|TRBJ2-7|TRBD1|many
CAISGTGESYEQYF
TGTGCCATCAGTGGGACAGGAGAATCCTACGAGCAGTACTTC
>TRBV4-3|TRBJ1-1|NA|NA
CASSQVPNTEAFF
TGCGCCAGCAGCCAAGTCCCGAACACTGAAGCTTTCTTT
>TRBV20-1|TRBJ2-4|TRBD2|many
CSAHGRRAKNIQYF
TGCAGTGCCCACGGGAGGCGGGCCAAAAACATTCAGTACTTC
>TRBV19|TRBJ1-5|NA|many
CASSTHIRGQPQHF
TGTGCCAGTAGTACCCACATACGGGGACAGCCCCAGCATTTT
>TRBV20-1|TRBJ1-6|NA|many
CSARAEPGANSPLHF
TGCAGTGCTAGAGCCGAGCCAGGGGCGAATTCACCCCTCCACTTT
>TRBV28|TRBJ1-6|NA|many
CASSVDPSSYNSPLHF
TGTGCCAGCAGTGTGGACCCCAGCTCCTATAATTCACCCCTCCACTTT
>TRBV11-2|TRBJ1-3|NA|NA
CASSLDGASGNTIYF
TGCGCCAGCAGCTTGGACGGGGCCTCTGGAAACACCATATATTTT